Below, 12 T cell receptor beta chains from the same sample are listed, as sequenced in a study of blood T cell repertoires in COVID-19. The data were produced by immunoSEQ multiplex PCR, yet TCRdb's version contains in-frame clones alone and is incomplete. The data contain 100,000 or so clones, 75% to 85% of them singletons. The sequencing input was peripheral blood. The source is a woman aged 65 to 85 with acute or convalescent COVID-19.

The CDR3 loop reads CASSLVQGLGYGYTF. The CDR3 nucleotides are TGTGCCAGCAGCTTGGTCCAGGGGTTAGGGTATGGCTACACCTTC. The chain carries TRBV5-6 and TRBJ1-2; D perhaps matches TRBD1 (6 bases). This CDR3 contains 15 residues. V was trimmed by 0 bases and J by 5 bases, leaving 14 bases between them. CDR1 is SGHDT, CDR2 YYEEEE, per germline.

The V and J genes are TRBV5-1 and TRBJ1-1, with 9 bases aligning to TRBD1. V trimming: 4 bases; J trimming: 0 bases; junction bases outside the gene matches: 10. The CDR3 runs 17 residues. Germline CDR1 SGHRS, CDR2 YFSETQ. The CDR3 DNA sequence: TGCGCCAGCAGCGCGGCCGGGACAGGGTTAATGAACACTGAAGCTTTCTTT. It specifies CASSAAGTGLMNTEAFF.

V gene TRBV12-5 combines with J gene TRBJ2-5; D gene ambiguous. CDR3 length equals 12 residues. Deletions cut 7 bases from V and 3 bases from J, with 9 bases between. Germline loops: CDR1 LGHNT, CDR2 FRNRAP. CDR3 in amino acids: CASAFQKETQYF. CDR3 nucleotide sequence: TGTGCTAGTGCTTTTCAAAAAGAGACCCAGTACTTC. The whole variable domain, remainder taken from reference TRBV12-5 and TRBJ2-5, is DARVTQTPRHKVTEMGQEVTMRCQPILGHNTVFWYRQTMMQGLELLAYFRNRAPLDDSGMPKDRFSAEMPDATLATLKIQPSEPRDSAVYFCASAFQKETQYFGPGTRLLVL.

V and J are TRBV9 and TRBJ2-7, with D maybe TRBD1 (6 bases). V was cut by 0 bases and J by 6 bases, with 16 bases left in between. Germline CDR1 reads SGDLS; CDR2 reads YYNGEE. This CDR3 spans 15 amino acids. The CDR3 region is CASSVEEAGEGEQYF. The DNA of the CDR3 is TGTGCCAGCAGCGTAGAGGAGGCAGGGGAAGGCGAGCAGTACTTC.

This clone appeared a few times. The J gene is TRBJ1-6, the V gene TRBV6-5; 10 nucleotides match TRBD1. The J segment lost 10 bases and the V segment lost 6 bases, leaving 6 bases of the junction unmatched. The V gene's germline CDR1 is MNHEY and CDR2 SVGAGI. The CDR3 consists of 14 residues. The DNA for the CDR3 is TGTGCCAGCAGATCCGGGACAGGGGCCTCACCCCTCCACTTT. This encodes CASRSGTGASPLHF.

Notes on this clone: Germline is not matched at one junction end, which may reflect a read error. V usage is TRBV2 and J usage is TRBJ2-2; 9 bases are shared with TRBD2. The CDR3 is made up of 18 amino acids. Germline V gene data show CDR1 as SNHLY and CDR2 as FYNNEI. CDR3 sequence: CASSDGVRGGAKTGELFF. The CDR3, as DNA: TGTGCCAGCAGTGACGGGGTTCGCGGGGGGGCGAAAACCGGGGAGCTGTTTTTT.

The chain employs TRBV28 and TRBJ2-5, with no clear D. Looked up from germline, CDR1 is MDHEN and CDR2 is SYDVKM. Trimming took off 3 bases at V and 4 bases at J, with 9 bases between the two ends. The CDR3 spans 13 residues. CDR3 nucleotides: TGTGCCAGCAGTTTCCGTCCCTCAGAGACCCAGTACTTC. Encoded protein: CASSFRPSETQYF.

The V and J genes are TRBV24-1 and TRBJ1-2; the D gene is possibly TRBD1 (6 bases). The CDR3 loop spans 12 amino acids. From germline, CDR1 is KGHDR and CDR2 SFDVKD. V lost 4 bases and J 5 bases, leaving 7 bases between the germline ends. The DNA for the CDR3 is TGTGCCACCAGTGAGCAGGGGTATGGCTACACCTTC. Translating gives CATSEQGYGYTF.

The chain couples TRBV3-1 (or the pseudogene TRBV3-2) to TRBJ1-6; TRBD1 might be the D (5 bases). V was trimmed by 8 bases and J by 7 bases, leaving 9 bases between them. Germline CDR1 LGHDT, CDR2 YNNKEL (reference sequence). CDR3 size: 12 residues. CDR3 nucleotides: TGTGCCAGCGGACACCAGAATTCACCCCTCCACTTT. It codes for CASGHQNSPLHF.

V is TRBV5-5 and J is TRBJ2-1; maybe TRBD2 (6 bases). Looked up from germline, CDR1 is SGHKS and CDR2 is YYEKEE (reference sequence). The CDR3 is 16 amino acids. V dropped 2 bases and J dropped 6 bases, with 18 bases sitting between them. CDR3 sequence: CASSLSGESQGNEQFF. The CDR3 nucleotides are TGTGCCAGCAGCTTATCGGGGGAAAGTCAGGGCAATGAGCAGTTCTTC. The full variable domain, completed using reference TRBV5-5 and TRBJ2-1, is DAGVTQSPTHLIKTRGQQVTLRCSPISGHKSVSWYQQVLGQGPQFIFQYYEKEERGRGNFPDRFSARQFPNYSSELNVNALLLGDSALYLCASSLSGESQGNEQFFGPGTRLTVL.

This clone has just a few counts. The chain recombines TRBV7-9 with TRBJ1-1; D is ambiguous. V shed 1 base and J shed 5 bases, with 11 bases lying between them. The CDR3 length is 14 residues. Per the germline V gene, CDR1 is SEHNR and CDR2 is FQNEAQ (reference sequence). CDR3 loop: CASSLVAHGTEAFF. DNA for the CDR3: TGTGCCAGCAGCTTAGTGGCCCACGGGACTGAAGCTTTCTTT.

This chain uses TRBV5-6 with TRBJ2-1; 7 nucleotides match TRBD1. The V gene's germline CDR1 is SGHDT and CDR2 YYEEEE. The CDR3 totals 16 residues. J gave up 6 bases and V 3 bases, and 12 bases lay outside the gene matches. DNA for the CDR3: TGTGCCAGCAGCTCCTCACAGGGGTTCCGTTCCAATGAGCAGTTCTTC. This translates into CASSSSQGFRSNEQFF.